The text below deals with one T cell receptor beta chain. Its antigen is not identified. The CDR3 runs 15 residues. From germline, CDR1 is SGHTS and CDR2 YDEGEE. J gave up 6 bases and V 7 bases, and 16 bases lay outside the gene matches. The repertoire was sequenced with immunoSEQ multiplex PCR; TCRdb's copy has only in-frame clones and lacks some. The sample includes 550,000 to 800,000 clones, roughly 88% of them seen just once. The data belong to a study of shared clonotypes between healthy human individuals. The study, taken as a whole, reports: Non-shared clonotypes were found to have lower generation probabilities than the clonotypes that were shared by all four of the sorted-subset donors.

The receptor comes from a man in his late teens or twenties in good health. Some clones in this sample may be carry-over from other donors' samples. The J gene is TRBJ2-7, the V gene TRBV5-8; 7 bases agree with TRBD2. The source material was memory CD8+ T cells from PBMCs. The subset denotes: CD45RO+ cells pooled with CCR7-negative TemRA cells. CDR3 sequence (DNA): TGTGCCAGCCCCCTGGGGGGGTCCCCCCGGGGCGAGCAGTACTTC. As protein: CASPLGGSPRGEQYF.